The 21 T cell receptor beta chains in this list originate from one sample, sequenced in a study of blood T cells in healthy people across ages. For the second PCR, which ran for roughly 6 to 11 cycles, a sample-barcoded 5' primer and a J-beta primer mix were used. One entry per CDR3 protein, called by TCRdb with MiXCR from the 5' RACE reads. The sample has roughly 930,000 distinct CDR3 sequences; roughly 50% are singletons. Input material: blood. These receptors all stem from a man younger than 45 in good health.

The chain couples TRBV4-3 to TRBJ2-7; no clear D. CDR3 size: 15 residues. The V end was cut by 0 bases, the J end by 6 bases, with 15 bases between. CDR1 is LGHNA and CDR2 is YSLEER in the germline V gene. Here the CDR3 reads CASSQDVGFQLEQYF. The CDR3 DNA follows: TGCGCCAGCAGCCAAGATGTGGGGTTCCAACTCGAGCAGTACTTC.

The chain uses TRBV6-5 and TRBJ1-2; no reliable D call. The CDR3 totals 13 residues. Germline CDR1 reads MNHEY; CDR2 reads SVGAGI. The V end lost 3 bases, the J end lost 8 bases, and 13 bases lay between the germline ends. CDR3 residues: CASSYGRNRGYTF. CDR3 in DNA: TGTGCCAGCAGTTATGGACGGAATCGAGGCTACACCTTC.

The chain joins TRBV7-8 to TRBJ1-1; D not resolved. The CDR3 covers 15 residues. In germline, CDR1 is SGHVS, CDR2 FQNEAQ. V lost 6 bases and J lost 1, with 15 bases in between. This CDR3 is CASSRRTRTNTEAFF. The CDR3, as DNA: TGTGCCAGCAGTCGCCGGACTAGAACGAACACTGAAGCTTTCTTT.

The rearrangement uses TRBV30 and TRBJ1-6, with 7 bases that match TRBD1. The CDR3 length is 16 residues. V was pared by 0 bases and J by 9 bases, with 11 bases of the junction left unmatched. Germline V gene data show CDR1 as GTSNPN and CDR2 as SVGIG (reference sequence). DNA of the CDR3: TGTGCCTGGAGTGTAAAGACGGCAGGGGGTGGTTCACCCCTCCACTTT. Translating it yields CAWSVKTAGGGSPLHF.

This sequence joins TRBV5-1 and TRBJ2-3; 8 nucleotides match TRBD2. From germline, CDR1 is SGHRS and CDR2 YFSETQ. With V trimmed by 0 bases and J by 2 bases, 5 bases remained unmatched. CDR3 length: 16 residues. For the CDR3, the DNA is TGCGCCAGCAGCTTGGGACGGGGGGGCCCCACAGATACGCAGTATTTT. It is translated as CASSLGRGGPTDTQYF.

A few counts support this clonotype. The rearrangement joins TRBV20-1 to TRBJ1-2; 9 positions match TRBD1. The germline gives CDR1 DFQATT, CDR2 SNEGSKA (reference sequence). This CDR3 is built from 13 residues. V was clipped by 4 bases and J by 5 bases; unmatched bases: 5. CDR3 residues: CSAIRDRAYGYTF. The CDR3 coding sequence is TGCAGTGCTATCCGGGACAGGGCGTATGGCTACACCTTC.

This clonotype was counted many times. The V gene is TRBV9, the J gene TRBJ2-1; TRBD2 aligns across 8 bases. CDR3 length: 15 amino acids. With 1 base clipped from V and 7 bases from J, the junction kept 7 bases outside the gene matches. The germline V gene encodes CDR1 SGDLS and CDR2 YYNGEE. CDR3 in DNA: TGTGCCAGCAGCGTAAAAAGCGGGGGAATTAATGAGCAGTTCTTC. Translated: CASSVKSGGINEQFF.

This clonotype was detected only once. This chain connects TRBV5-5 to TRBJ2-2, with 10 bases lining up with TRBD1. V lost 4 bases, J lost 3 bases, and 3 bases stayed unmatched. Per the germline V gene, CDR1 is SGHKS and CDR2 is YYEKEE (reference sequence). This CDR3 comprises 15 residues. DNA of the CDR3: TGTGCCAGCAGCCAGACAGGGGGCGACACCGGGGAGCTGTTTTTT. This encodes CASSQTGGDTGELFF.

This chain uses TRBV6-1 with TRBJ1-5; TRBD1 agrees at 7 bases. This CDR3 region has 15 residues. Per germline, CDR1 MNHNS and CDR2 SASEGT. V trimming: 3 bases; J trimming: 2 bases; junction bases outside the gene matches: 4. The CDR3 protein is CASSDGTDRNQPQHF. CDR3 nucleotide sequence: TGTGCCAGCAGTGATGGGACAGATCGCAATCAGCCCCAGCATTTT.

The rearrangement joins TRBV10-3 to TRBJ2-1; TRBD2 matches 9 bases. CDR3 size: 16 residues. Germline V gene data show CDR1 as ENHRY and CDR2 as SYGVKD. Trimming at V came to 2 bases and at J to 7 bases, leaving 9 bases not matched to a gene. CDR3 nucleotides: TGTGCCATCAGTGAGGAGAGTAGCGGGGGTGGTAATGAGCAGTTCTTC. Translated: CAISEESSGGGNEQFF.

This clonotype has a handful of counts. In DNA form, the CDR3 reads TGTGCCAGCAGCTTTCCGGACAGGGCGGGGAATGAGCAGTTCTTC. Its translation: CASSFPDRAGNEQFF. V and J are TRBV7-2 and TRBJ2-1; TRBD1 agrees at 8 bases. Germline assignment: CDR1 SGHTA and CDR2 FQGNSA. V lost 3 bases to trimming and J lost 7 bases; unmatched junction nucleotides: 8. This CDR3 is 15 amino acids long.

This clonotype was seen only a few times. The J gene is TRBJ1-5, the V gene TRBV4-3; D may be TRBD1 (6 bases). The CDR3 runs 17 residues. The germline V and J ends were trimmed by 0 bases and 3 bases, with 15 bases remaining between them. Germline CDR1 is LGHNA and CDR2 is YSLEER. The CDR3 coding sequence is TGCGCCAGCAGCCAAGAAGGGGGGAGGGGAATCAATCAGCCCCAGCATTTT. Encoded protein: CASSQEGGRGINQPQHF.

The CDR3: CASSSGQGLASEAFF. In nucleotides, the CDR3 is TGTGCCAGCAGCTCTGGACAGGGACTCGCCTCTGAAGCTTTCTTT. V usage is TRBV27 and J usage is TRBJ1-1; 8 bases agree with TRBD1. Unmatched junction bases numbered 12, after V lost 6 bases and J lost 6 bases. CDR3 size: 15 residues. Germline assignment: CDR1 MNHEY and CDR2 SMNVEV (reference sequence).

This clonotype was recorded a few times. The gene calls are TRBV29-1 and TRBJ2-3; 8 nucleotides align to TRBD1. The germline V gene encodes CDR1 SQVTM and CDR2 ANQGSEA. V was clipped by 6 bases and J by 7 bases; unmatched bases: 12. The CDR3 loop spans 14 amino acids. The CDR3 is CSVVPGQAANTQYF. The DNA for the CDR3 is TGCAGCGTCGTACCGGGACAGGCTGCAAATACGCAGTATTTT.

This clonotype was detected only once. The chain combines TRBV6-6 with TRBJ2-7; maybe TRBD1 (6 bases). V was shortened by 5 bases and J by 5 bases, with 13 bases between the two germline ends. The germline gives CDR1 MNHNY, CDR2 SVGAGI (reference sequence). CDR3 length equals 13 residues. The CDR3: CASSKQTGNEQYF. CDR3 nucleotides: TGTGCCAGCAGTAAACAAACAGGGAACGAGCAGTACTTC.

This clonotype was observed a handful of times. The genes are TRBV6-5 and TRBJ1-2, with a tentative D call TRBD1 (5 bases). The CDR3 consists of 15 residues. Germline CDR1 is MNHEY and CDR2 is SVGAGI. V lost 7 bases and J lost 3, with 18 bases in between. DNA of the CDR3: TGTGCCAGCACCCCGAGGGCAGGGCTGGACTATGGCTACACCTTC. Its protein product is CASTPRAGLDYGYTF.

The genes are TRBV29-1 and TRBJ2-1; D unresolved. The length of the CDR3 is 12 residues. V was cut by 5 bases and J by 5 bases, with 10 bases left in between. Per the germline V gene, CDR1 is SQVTM and CDR2 is ANQGSEA. The CDR3 protein is CSVSEFNNEQFF. In nucleotides, the CDR3 is TGCAGCGTTTCAGAGTTCAACAATGAGCAGTTCTTC.

This sequence joins TRBV6-2 or TRBV6-3 and TRBJ2-3; 13 bases are shared with TRBD2. The CDR3 is 17 amino acids. J lost 1 base, V lost 6 bases, and 7 bases had no gene match. Per germline, CDR1 MNHEY and CDR2 SVGEGT. CDR3 bases: TGTGCCAGCAGCCCAACTAGCGGGAGGGCCGGCACAGATACGCAGTATTTT. It yields the protein CASSPTSGRAGTDTQYF.

The genes are TRBV7-2 and TRBJ2-1; D is undetermined. CDR1 and CDR2 (germline): SGHTA, FQGNSA. This CDR3 region has 15 residues. Trimming pared 0 bases from V and 3 bases from J, leaving 9 bases between. CDR3 sequence: CASSLAVTSYNEQFF. In DNA form, the CDR3 reads TGTGCCAGCAGCTTAGCGGTCACGAGCTACAATGAGCAGTTCTTC.

This clonotype was picked up a small number of times. The rearrangement uses TRBV3-1 and TRBJ2-7, with TRBD2 matching over 8 bases. The junction had 6 bases not matched to a gene; V was cut back by 1 base and J by 4 bases. CDR3 length: 15 amino acids. Germline V CDR1 and CDR2: LGHDT, YNNKEL (reference sequence). The chain's CDR3 is CASSQADSGVYEQYF. DNA for the CDR3: TGTGCCAGCAGCCAAGCGGATAGCGGGGTGTACGAGCAGTACTTC.

The sample holds a few counts of this clonotype. The chain recombines TRBV27 with TRBJ2-1; TRBD1 or TRBD2 may be the D gene (6 bases each). Germline V CDR1 and CDR2: MNHEY, SMNVEV (reference sequence). V lost 8 bases and J lost 3, with 11 bases in between. The CDR3 loop spans 13 amino acids. CDR3 sequence reads: CASGGPCYNEQFF. CDR3 nucleotides: TGTGCCAGCGGGGGGCCTTGCTACAATGAGCAGTTCTTC.